This TCR beta chain was observed in a study of control samples from healthy donors and cancer patients. Germline V gives CDR1 SGHDT, CDR2 YYEEEE. This CDR3 spans 16 amino acids. After removal of 2 bases from V and 2 bases from J, the junction contained 6 bases not matched to a gene. The assay was immunoSEQ multiplex PCR, and TCRdb's table has in-frame clones only and misses some. This sample's clone table lists some 190,000 clones. The chain recombines TRBV5-6 with TRBJ2-5; 10 nucleotides agree with TRBD2. The source of this sequence is a woman under 40 in good health. Material for sequencing was blood. The CDR3 reads CASSLAGGKIQETQYF. CDR3 coding DNA: TGTGCCAGCAGCTTAGCGGGGGGGAAAATACAAGAGACCCAGTACTTC.